The 13 T cell receptor beta chains in this list originate from one sample, sequenced in a study of a mutant IDH1 vaccine in newly diagnosed glioma. Time point reported: week 47, end of study. Every vaccine dose comprised 300 ug of mutant IDH1 20-mer peptide plus topical imiquimod. The protocol was immunoSEQ multiplex PCR, while the TCRdb copy is restricted to in-frame clones and leaves out a portion. The sample consists of approximately 12,000 clones, over 75% of them appearing once. Which antigens these TCRs recognize remains unknown. The sample in question was PBMCs, obtained from a glioma patient whose treatment included an IDH1 peptide vaccine. The source of these receptors is a man aged 30 to 39 with glioma.

This chain connects TRBV5-1 to TRBJ1-2; no reliable D call. The ends were cut back, 1 base at V and 7 bases at J, with 17 bases in the middle. The CDR3 totals 15 residues. Germline CDR1 and CDR2: SGHRS and YFSETQ. Here the CDR3 DNA reads TGCGCCAGCAGCTTGCCAGGCCGCGGTTCGATTGGCTACACCTTC. Translated: CASSLPGRGSIGYTF.

V and J are TRBV5-4 and TRBJ1-2, with 7 nucleotides matching TRBD1. CDR1 SGHNT and CDR2 YYREEE come from the germline V gene (reference sequence). The CDR3 contains 15 residues. V gave up 5 bases and J gave up 4 bases; unmatched junction bases: 11. The CDR3 DNA reads TGTGCCAGCAGTCCCCAGGGGGGTAGTAGCTATGGCTACACCTTC. Translating gives CASSPQGGSSYGYTF.

V and J are TRBV30 and TRBJ1-5; weak D call: TRBD1 (6 bases). V was shortened by 4 bases and J by 3 bases, with 16 bases between the two germline ends. Germline V lookup: CDR1 GTSNPN, CDR2 SVGIG (reference sequence). This CDR3 is 15 amino acids long. CDR3 residues: CAWTSSGQPNQPQHF. CDR3 in DNA: TGTGCCTGGACATCCTCGGGACAACCCAATCAGCCCCAGCATTTT.

J is TRBJ1-2 and V is TRBV5-1; TRBD1 matches at 7 bases. The V and J ends lost 2 bases and 4 bases, in that order; junction bases with no gene match: 5. The CDR3 is made up of 14 amino acids. Germline CDR1 SGHRS, CDR2 YFSETQ. The CDR3 loop is CASSLQGPGYGYTF. The CDR3 bases are TGCGCCAGCAGCTTACAGGGGCCAGGCTATGGCTACACCTTC.

V usage is TRBV2 and J usage is TRBJ1-1; D is perhaps TRBD1 (6 bases). The germline CDR1 and CDR2 sequences are SNHLY and FYNNEI. V shed 0 bases and J shed 1 base, with 15 bases lying between them. The CDR3 length is 17 residues. The CDR3 region is CASSEAITGTPNTEAFF. CDR3 bases: TGTGCCAGCAGTGAAGCGATAACCGGGACACCGAACACTGAAGCTTTCTTT. Full variable domain (rest looked up from reference TRBV2 and TRBJ1-1): EPEVTQTPSHQVTQMGQEVILRCVPISNHLYFYWYRQILGQKVEFLVSFYNNEISEKSEIFDDQFSVERPDGSNFTLKIRSTKLEDSAMYFCASSEAITGTPNTEAFFGQGTRLTVV.

The chain couples TRBV6-4 to TRBJ2-3; 13 nucleotides line up with TRBD2. Looked up from germline, CDR1 is MRHNA and CDR2 is SNTAGT. The length of the CDR3 is 18 residues. The trim removed 0 bases at V and 4 bases at J, leaving 7 bases unmatched. CDR3 in amino acids: CASSDSLGTSGIPDTQYF. For the CDR3, the DNA is TGTGCCAGCAGTGACTCTCTGGGGACTAGCGGGATACCAGATACGCAGTATTTT.

This clone has more than one count but fewer than ten. The chain couples TRBV27 to TRBJ1-5; D is uncertain. V shed 4 bases and J shed 2 bases, with 6 bases lying between them. The length of the CDR3 is 13 residues. Germline V gene sequence: CDR1 MNHEY, CDR2 SMNVEV (reference sequence). The CDR3 region has the DNA TGTGCCAGCAGTTCCAACGGCAATCAGCCCCAGCATTTT. The encoded protein is CASSSNGNQPQHF.

V is TRBV18 and J is TRBJ1-4; no clear D. Germline V gives CDR1 KGHSH, CDR2 LQKENI. This CDR3 has 13 residues. V lost 1 base and J lost 8, with 8 bases in between. The CDR3 loop is CASSPRNPEKLFF. The CDR3 region has the DNA TGTGCCAGCTCACCACGAAACCCCGAAAAACTGTTTTTT.

V and J are TRBV14 and TRBJ1-1, with D tentatively TRBD1 (5 bases). Trimming pared 5 bases from V and 2 bases from J, leaving 12 bases between. Germline loops: CDR1 SGHDN, CDR2 FVKESK. The CDR3 is made up of 14 amino acids. The CDR3 DNA reads TGTGCCAGCAGCGCCCTTGGGACCAACACTGAAGCTTTCTTT. Translating gives CASSALGTNTEAFF.

The rearrangement joins TRBV6-1 to TRBJ2-1, with a weak D call TRBD2 (7 bases). This CDR3 has 15 amino acids. Looked up from germline, CDR1 is MNHNS and CDR2 is SASEGT. Deletions cut 1 base from V and 9 bases from J, with 16 bases between. CDR3 sequence reads: CASSEVGGPWGEQFF. The CDR3, as DNA: TGTGCCAGCAGTGAAGTCGGGGGGCCTTGGGGTGAGCAGTTCTTC.

This clone has more than one count but fewer than ten. CDR3 nucleotide sequence: TGTGCCTGGAGTGTACAAGGGAGCACTGAAGCTTTCTTT. Translation gives CAWSVQGSTEAFF. The chain joins TRBV30 to TRBJ1-1; D is undetermined. The CDR3 covers 13 residues. From germline, CDR1 is GTSNPN and CDR2 SVGIG (reference sequence). V was shortened by 0 bases and J by 4 bases, with 9 bases between the two germline ends.

CDR3 protein: CASSYSSRYEQYF. CDR3 sequence (DNA): TGTGCCAGCAGTTACTCAAGCCGCTACGAGCAGTACTTC. The chain carries TRBV6-5 and TRBJ2-7; D not certain. V gave up 0 bases and J gave up 3 bases, with 6 bases separating them. The germline V gene has CDR1 MNHEY and CDR2 SVGAGI. This CDR3 comprises 13 residues.

The chain uses TRBV10-3 and TRBJ2-2; D is undetermined. The V gene's germline CDR1 is ENHRY and CDR2 SYGVKD. The CDR3 is 14 residues long. The V and J ends lost 4 bases and 6 bases respectively, with 12 bases between them. The CDR3 spells CAISVPLKAGELFF. Here the CDR3 DNA reads TGTGCCATCAGTGTTCCCTTGAAAGCCGGGGAGCTGTTTTTT.